The sequence of this T cell receptor beta chain was determined in a study of Tregs in tolerant kidney transplant recipients. Points from the study as a whole: Activated donor B cell expansion appeared to reveal the most relevant donor-specific TCRbeta repertoire.

TCRdb's copy holds only in-frame clones and misses some; the assay was immunoSEQ multiplex PCR. The repertoire consists of about 81,000 clones, with 91% occurring once and the leading ten covering 1.5% to 2%. Of note for this clone: Its matching antigen is unknown.

Recipients received nonmyeloablative bone marrow transplants from related graft donors, with transient mixed chimerism. The sequences come from CD4+ T cells from blood (PBMCs), collected 24 months after the transplant. The TCR sequence derives from a human patient who received a combined kidney and bone marrow transplant. The T cells may come from the graft donor.

As DNA, the CDR3 is TGTGCCAGCAGAGGGGGTGAGCAGTTCTTC. Protein sequence: CASRGGEQFF. The chain employs TRBV2 and TRBJ2-1, with D possibly matching TRBD1 (6 bases). The CDR3 contains 10 residues. In germline, CDR1 is SNHLY, CDR2 FYNNEI. The germline V and J ends were trimmed by 6 bases and 9 bases, with 6 bases remaining between them.